This T cell receptor (beta chain) was recovered during a study of beta chain features in type 1 diabetes. In regard to this clone: The antigen remains undetermined. At one end, the junction sequence differs from germline, possibly due to a read error.

The CDR3 totals 13 residues. Germline V lookup: CDR1 MNHNS, CDR2 SASEGT. Markers CD45RO/CCR7/CD25/CD127/CD95/CD27 served to sort CD4+ naive, central memory, regulatory and stem cell-like memory cells. In all sorted populations, purity surpassed 98%. Expressed TCRB transcripts got sequenced, as all isolated RNA was reverse transcribed. Method: immunoSEQ multiplex PCR; TCRdb's copy keeps in-frame clones and lacks some. The sample consists of 150,000 to 200,000 clones, 6.5% to 8.5% of them appearing once. Points from the study as a whole: The study found moderately but significantly shorter TCRB CDR3s in all four CD4+ subsets of Type 1 diabetes patients.

V is TRBV6-1 and J is TRBJ2-7; D unresolved. The sequence derives from a young man with type 1 diabetes. Sequenced sample: central memory CD4+ T cells from blood. CDR3 protein: CAISDSQTYEQYF. In DNA, the CDR3 is TGTGCCATCAGTGATTCCCAGACCTACGAGCAGTACTTC.